These T cell receptor beta chains were read from a single sample in a study of cytomegalovirus exposure and HLA in healthy donors. Sequencing was performed with immunoSEQ multiplex PCR; in TCRdb, only in-frame clones are kept and a portion is missing. This repertoire shows about 140,000 clones, roughly 80% found once; its top ten account for around 3%. Sequenced: PBMCs. The receptors come from a female donor in good health and CMV-seronegative. CDR3s leave out the opening cysteine and the closing phenylalanine or tryptophan.

J,V,CDR3
TRBJ2-7,TRBV5-8,ASSLSGQGSYEQY
TRBJ2-2,TRBV11-2,ASSLRQGHTGELF
TRBJ1-2,TRBV27,ASIRPGQGYFFYGYT
TRBJ1-1,TRBV6-5,ASTLRQNTEAF
TRBJ1-5,TRBV7-4,ASNVDRVRGQPQH
TRBJ2-2,TRBV6-5,ASTGAGGGTGELF
TRBJ2-7,TRBV27,ASSRSGPSYEQY
TRBJ1-1,TRBV7-9,ASSLGGAEAF
TRBJ1-3,TRBV14,ASGDNHSGNTIY
TRBJ2-2,TRBV4-1,ASSPRISGRVTGELF
TRBJ2-3,TRBV30,AWKIGLAIFSDTQY
TRBJ1-6,TRBV30,AWSLGGVRTPLH
TRBJ1-4,TRBV19,ASSIEPRGRSTNEKLF
TRBJ1-3,TRBV25-1,ASPRGTPSSGNTIY
TRBJ2-1,TRBV5-4,ASSLGPHGRDEQF
TRBJ1-1,TRBV7-6,ASSLVDRGRLDTEAF
TRBJ2-7,TRBV7-9,ASTKDRVPS
TRBJ2-1,TRBV7-3,ASSLSPAASEQF
TRBJ1-2,TRBV7-2,ASSPGGGSGYGYT
TRBJ1-1,TRBV11-2,ASSPTGATEAF
TRBJ2-1,TRBV2,ASRGLRHEQF
TRBJ2-7,TRBV4-1,ASSQAENRLAGGRYEQY